What follows are 22 T cell receptor beta chains derived from one specimen sequenced in a study of OX40 agonist ivuxolimab in advanced cancers. Measured with immunoSEQ multiplex PCR; TCRdb has only the in-frame clones, and not every one. The sample holds roughly 79,000 clones; approximately 84% are singletons and the top ten take 17%. The sample consisted of CD4+ or CD8+ T cells sorted from blood, taken in a trial of the OX40 agonist ivuxolimab. Receptors were obtained from an adult with an advanced solid tumor such as melanoma, head and neck, liver or kidney cancer.

The chain links TRBV7-9 to TRBJ2-1; D gene unclear. In germline, CDR1 is SEHNR, CDR2 FQNEAQ (reference sequence). Between the trimmed V and J ends, which lost 2 bases and 7 bases, there was a span of 9 bases. This CDR3 spans 13 amino acids. CDR3 nucleotide sequence: TGTGCCAGCAGCTTACCAGGTTTGAATGAGCAGTTCTTC. Protein: CASSLPGLNEQFF.

V gene TRBV6-5 combines with J gene TRBJ2-5; TRBD2 aligns across 12 bases. Germline loops: CDR1 MNHEY, CDR2 SVGAGI. The CDR3 length is 15 residues. V trimming: 5 bases; J trimming: 3 bases; junction bases outside the gene matches: 4. The CDR3: CASSPWTSGKETQYF. The CDR3 nucleotides are TGTGCCAGCAGTCCCTGGACTAGCGGGAAAGAGACCCAGTACTTC.

The J gene is TRBJ2-3, the V gene TRBV28; D not resolved. CDR1 and CDR2 from the germline V gene are MDHEN and SYDVKM. The CDR3 runs 13 residues. The V end was cut by 7 bases, the J end by 6 bases, with 14 bases between. For the CDR3, the DNA is TGTGCCAGCAAGGTGCAAATCACTGATACGCAGTATTTT. It translates to CASKVQITDTQYF. Supplemented by reference TRBV28 and TRBJ2-3, the full variable domain reads DVKVTQSSRYLVKRTGEKVFLECVQDMDHENMFWYRQDPGLGLRLIYFSYDVKMKEKGDIPEGYSVSREKKERFSLILESASTNQTSMYLCASKVQITDTQYFGPGTRLTVL.

The gene calls are TRBV5-6 and TRBJ1-5; possible D gene TRBD1, 6 bases. The CDR3 totals 14 residues. The germline gives CDR1 SGHDT, CDR2 YYEEEE. With 1 base removed from V and 7 bases from J, the gap between germline ends came to 12 bases. Here the CDR3 DNA reads TGTGCCAGCAGCTTGCGGGGGCAAGGGCAGCCCCAGCATTTT. Translation: CASSLRGQGQPQHF.

The chain combines TRBV18 with TRBJ1-2; possible D gene TRBD1, 5 bases. The CDR3 is made up of 13 amino acids. V was clipped by 3 bases and J by 8 bases, with 13 bases between them. Germline lookup yields CDR1 KGHSH and CDR2 LQKENI. DNA for the CDR3: TGTGCCAGCTCACCTAGATCAGGGTTAGGCTACACCTTC. This sequence encodes CASSPRSGLGYTF. The complete variable domain, with remaining parts taken from reference TRBV18 and TRBJ1-2, reads NAGVMQNPRHLVRRRGQEARLRCSPMKGHSHVYWYRQLPEEGLKFMVYLQKENIIDESGMPKERFSAEFPKEGPSILRIQQVVRGDSAAYFCASSPRSGLGYTFGSGTRLTVV.

This chain uses TRBV18 with TRBJ2-7; the match to TRBD1 covers 7 bases. In germline, CDR1 is KGHSH, CDR2 LQKENI. The V segment lost 2 bases and the J segment 1 base; nucleotides outside the gene matches: 8. CDR3 length equals 16 residues. For the CDR3, the DNA is TGTGCCAGCTCACCAAAATCGGCAGGGGGTTCCTACGAGCAGTACTTC. Amino acid sequence: CASSPKSAGGSYEQYF.

This clone was seen once. Additional DNA sequences in this sample encode the identical CDR3. As DNA, the CDR3 is TGTGCCAGCAGCTTAGGGCGGACAGATACGCAGTATTTT. It translates to CASSLGRTDTQYF. The chain is built from TRBV11-3 and TRBJ2-3; the D is unclear. Trimming took off 1 base at V and 3 bases at J, with 5 bases between the two ends. This CDR3 region has 13 residues. Germline V gene lookup returns CDR1 SGHNT and CDR2 YENEEA. Using reference TRBV11-3 and TRBJ2-3 for the parts outside the CDR3, the full variable domain is EAGVVQSPRYKIIEKKQPVAFWCNPISGHNTLYWYLQNLGQGPELLIRYENEEAVDDSQLPKDRFSAERLKGVDSTLKIQPAELGDSAVYLCASSLGRTDTQYFGPGTRLTVL.

V and J are TRBV7-2 and TRBJ1-4, with D possibly TRBD1 on 5 matching bases. Trimming cost V 5 bases and J 7 bases, with 17 bases left between them. This CDR3 has 15 amino acids. The germline CDR1 and CDR2 sequences are SGHTA and FQGNSA. The chain's CDR3 is CASSPWGPDSEKLFF. CDR3 in DNA: TGTGCCAGCAGCCCCTGGGGCCCTGACTCTGAAAAACTGTTTTTT.

The V call is TRBV18, the J call TRBJ2-5, with D unclear. This CDR3 spans 12 amino acids. The germline gives CDR1 KGHSH, CDR2 LQKENI. The V end was cut by 3 bases, the J end by 6 bases, with 8 bases between. CDR3 sequence (DNA): TGTGCCAGCTCACCGAATGGGAAGACCCAGTACTTC. It is translated as CASSPNGKTQYF.

The chain is built from TRBV15 and TRBJ2-7; D not resolved. Trimming cost V 0 bases and J 3 bases, with 9 bases left between them. This CDR3 is 14 amino acids long. Germline CDR1 is LNHNV and CDR2 is YYDKDF (reference sequence). CDR3 coding DNA: TGTGCCACCAGCAGAGATCGCGAGATCTACGAGCAGTACTTC. It is translated as CATSRDREIYEQYF.

The chain recombines TRBV19 with TRBJ2-1; D gene uncertain. The germline V gene has CDR1 LNHDA and CDR2 SQIVND (reference sequence). The CDR3 spans 15 residues. The V end lost 3 bases, the J end lost 0 bases, and 9 bases lay between the germline ends. DNA for the CDR3: TGTGCCAGTAGTATCGCCAAGGGCTCCTACAATGAGCAGTTCTTC. It is translated as CASSIAKGSYNEQFF. Drawing the rest from reference TRBV19 and TRBJ2-1, the complete variable domain is DGGITQSPKYLFRKEGQNVTLSCEQNLNHDAMYWYRQDPGQGLRLIYYSQIVNDFQKGDIAEGYSVSREKKESFPLTVTSAQKNPTAFYLCASSIAKGSYNEQFFGPGTRLTVL.

The chain employs TRBV7-9 and TRBJ2-5, with D maybe TRBD1 (5 bases). Germline assignment: CDR1 SEHNR and CDR2 FQNEAQ (reference sequence). The length of the CDR3 is 13 residues. Trimming shortened V by 6 bases and J by 4 bases, and 12 bases separated the two germline ends. For the CDR3, the DNA is TGTGCCAGCAGAGGTCAGGGTACAGAGACCCAGTACTTC. Translation gives CASRGQGTETQYF. Full variable domain (missing parts from reference TRBV7-9 and TRBJ2-5): DTGVSQNPRHKITKRGQNVTFRCDPISEHNRLYWYRQTLGQGPEFLTYFQNEAQLEKSRLLSDRFSAERPKGSFSTLEIQRTEQGDSAMYLCASRGQGTETQYFGPGTRLLVL.

The V and J genes are TRBV5-1 and TRBJ1-6; tentative D call: TRBD1 (5 bases). The germline gives CDR1 SGHRS, CDR2 YFSETQ. V was clipped by 5 bases and J by 5 bases, with 11 bases between them. The CDR3 contains 14 residues. CDR3 sequence: CASSAQGNNSPLHF. The CDR3 DNA reads TGCGCCAGCAGTGCTCAGGGAAATAATTCACCCCTCCACTTT.

The chain is built from TRBV7-2 and TRBJ1-1; no clear D. This CDR3 comprises 15 residues. Trimming removed 11 bases from V and 1 base from J, with 20 bases in between. Germline V lookup: CDR1 SGHTA, CDR2 FQGNSA. As DNA, the CDR3 is TGTGCCGAACGATCGAGAAGACTGACGAACACTGAAGCTTTCTTT. This codes for CAERSRRLTNTEAFF.

V usage is TRBV5-1 and J usage is TRBJ1-1; 8 nucleotides agree with TRBD1. Germline lookup yields CDR1 SGHRS and CDR2 YFSETQ. CDR3 length equals 14 residues. V lost 4 bases to trimming and J lost 5 bases; unmatched junction nucleotides: 7. As DNA, the CDR3 is TGCGCCAGCAGCCCAACGACAGGGGAGACTGAAGCTTTCTTT. Amino acids: CASSPTTGETEAFF.

This clone has more than one count but fewer than ten. This chain connects TRBV11-2 to TRBJ2-1; 16 bases fit TRBD2. Germline loops: CDR1 SGHAT, CDR2 FQNNGV. CDR3 size: 19 residues. J lost 0 bases, V lost 3 bases, and 5 bases had no gene match. DNA of the CDR3: TGTGCCAGCAGCTTGGGACTAGCGGGAGGGCGCAGCTCCTACAATGAGCAGTTCTTC. It yields the protein CASSLGLAGGRSSYNEQFF.

This clone occurred a few times. The chain recombines TRBV29-1 with TRBJ1-2; 7 bases are shared with TRBD1. Trimming at V came to 1 base and at J to 8 bases, leaving 13 bases not matched to a gene. This CDR3 has 15 residues. CDR1 is SQVTM and CDR2 is ANQGSEA in the germline V gene. This CDR3 is CSVEVYATGSGGYTF. The CDR3 bases are TGCAGCGTTGAAGTATACGCGACAGGGTCAGGAGGCTACACCTTC.

This chain connects TRBV5-1 to TRBJ2-3, with 9 bases fitting TRBD2. The CDR3 consists of 16 residues. V gave up 4 bases and J gave up 1 base; unmatched junction bases: 7. CDR1 SGHRS and CDR2 YFSETQ come from the germline V gene. The CDR3 sequence: CASSELIAGGTDTQYF. Written as DNA, the CDR3 is TGCGCCAGCAGCGAACTTATAGCGGGGGGCACAGATACGCAGTATTTT.

A word on this clone: An end of the junction does not agree with germline; a read error may underlie this. The gene calls are TRBV7-7 and TRBJ2-1, with 8 nucleotides matching TRBD2. The germline V gene has CDR1 SSHAT and CDR2 FNYEAQ (reference sequence). This CDR3 spans 17 amino acids. In nucleotides, the CDR3 is TGTGCTAGCAGCCCGAGGTCCGCGGGGGGACTACCTAATGAGCAGTTCTTC. This encodes CASSPRSAGGLPNEQFF.

The chain links TRBV27 to TRBJ2-6; unclear D gene. Trimming cost V 4 bases and J 4 bases, with 2 bases left between them. Per germline, CDR1 MNHEY and CDR2 SMNVEV (reference sequence). There are 12 residues in the CDR3. CDR3 nucleotide sequence: TGTGCCAGCAGTTCAGGGGCCAACGTCCTGACTTTC. Translated, it gives CASSSGANVLTF.

The chain links TRBV7-9 to TRBJ2-7; weak D call: TRBD1 (7 bases). V was clipped by 2 bases and J by 5 bases, with 13 bases between them. Looked up from germline, CDR1 is SEHNR and CDR2 is FQNEAQ (reference sequence). CDR3 size: 14 residues. CDR3: CASSLQGGENEQYF. CDR3 DNA sequence: TGTGCCAGCAGCTTACAGGGGGGAGAGAACGAGCAGTACTTC.

V usage is TRBV15 and J usage is TRBJ1-5; D is possibly TRBD1 (6 bases). The CDR3 totals 15 residues. With 2 bases removed from V and 6 bases from J, the gap between germline ends came to 14 bases. CDR1 is LNHNV, CDR2 YYDKDF, per germline (reference sequence). CDR3 DNA: TGTGCCACCAGCAGATTCCGGGACACTTTTCAGCCCCAGCATTTT. Protein: CATSRFRDTFQPQHF.